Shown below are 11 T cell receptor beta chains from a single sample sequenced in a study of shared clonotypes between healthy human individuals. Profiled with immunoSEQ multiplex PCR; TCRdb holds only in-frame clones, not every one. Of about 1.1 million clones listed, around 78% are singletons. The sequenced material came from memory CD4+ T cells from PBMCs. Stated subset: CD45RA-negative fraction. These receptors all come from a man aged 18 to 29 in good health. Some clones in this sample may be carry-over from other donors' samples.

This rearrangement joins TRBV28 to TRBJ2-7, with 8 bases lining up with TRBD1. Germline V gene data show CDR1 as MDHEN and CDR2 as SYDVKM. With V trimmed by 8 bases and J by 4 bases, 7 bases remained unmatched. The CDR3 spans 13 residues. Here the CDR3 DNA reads TGTGCCAGCGTGAGGACAGGGCCTTACGAGCAGTACTTC. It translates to CASVRTGPYEQYF.

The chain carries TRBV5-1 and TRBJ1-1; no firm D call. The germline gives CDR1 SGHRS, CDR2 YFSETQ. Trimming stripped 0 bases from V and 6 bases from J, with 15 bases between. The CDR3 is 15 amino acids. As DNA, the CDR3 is TGCGCCAGCAGCTTGGAGATTCGGGGAAGCCCTGAAGCTTTCTTT. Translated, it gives CASSLEIRGSPEAFF. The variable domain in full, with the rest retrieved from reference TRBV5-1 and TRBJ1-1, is KAGVTQTPRYLIKTRGQQVTLSCSPISGHRSVSWYQQTPGQGLQFLFEYFSETQRNKGNFPGRFSGRQFSNSRSEMNVSTLELGDSALYLCASSLEIRGSPEAFFGQGTRLTVV.

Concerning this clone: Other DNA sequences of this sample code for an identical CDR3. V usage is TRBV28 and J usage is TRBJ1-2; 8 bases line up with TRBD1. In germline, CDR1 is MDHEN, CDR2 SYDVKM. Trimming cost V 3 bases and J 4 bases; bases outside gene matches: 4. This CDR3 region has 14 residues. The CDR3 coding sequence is TGTGCCAGCAGTTTCGGGACAGGCCTCTATGGCTACACCTTC. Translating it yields CASSFGTGLYGYTF.

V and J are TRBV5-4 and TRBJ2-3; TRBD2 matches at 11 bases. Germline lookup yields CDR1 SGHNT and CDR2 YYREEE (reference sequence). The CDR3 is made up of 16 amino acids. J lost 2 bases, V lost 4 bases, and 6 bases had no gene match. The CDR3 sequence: CASSPGLAGNTDTQYF. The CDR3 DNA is TGTGCCAGCAGCCCAGGACTAGCGGGTAACACAGATACGCAGTATTTT.

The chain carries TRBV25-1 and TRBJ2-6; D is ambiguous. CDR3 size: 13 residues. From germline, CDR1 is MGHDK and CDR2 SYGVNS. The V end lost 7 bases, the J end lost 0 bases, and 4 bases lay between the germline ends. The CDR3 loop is CASKTSGANVLTF. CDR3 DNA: TGTGCCAGCAAGACCTCTGGGGCCAACGTCCTGACTTTC.

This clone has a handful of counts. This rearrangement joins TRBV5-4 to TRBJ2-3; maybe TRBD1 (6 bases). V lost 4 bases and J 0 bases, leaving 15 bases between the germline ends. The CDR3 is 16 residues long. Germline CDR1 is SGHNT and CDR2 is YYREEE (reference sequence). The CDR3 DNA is TGTGCCAGCAGCACCTCCCAGACAGGAAGCACAGATACGCAGTATTTT. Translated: CASSTSQTGSTDTQYF.

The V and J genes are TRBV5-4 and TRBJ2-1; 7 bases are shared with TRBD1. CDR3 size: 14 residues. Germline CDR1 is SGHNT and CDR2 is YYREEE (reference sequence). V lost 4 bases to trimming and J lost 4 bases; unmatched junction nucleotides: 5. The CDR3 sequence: CASSTGTAYNEQFF. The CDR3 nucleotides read TGTGCCAGCAGCACCGGGACAGCTTACAATGAGCAGTTCTTC.

In DNA, the CDR3 is TGTGCCAGCAGCTTTTCGGCTAGCAGAGAGGAGACCCAGTACTTC. The encoded protein is CASSFSASREETQYF. The chain combines TRBV5-5 with TRBJ2-5; D may be TRBD2 (5 bases). V was shortened by 2 bases and J by 5 bases, with 16 bases between the two germline ends. Germline lookup yields CDR1 SGHKS and CDR2 YYEKEE (reference sequence). The length of the CDR3 is 15 residues. The whole variable domain, remainder taken from reference TRBV5-5 and TRBJ2-5, is DAGVTQSPTHLIKTRGQQVTLRCSPISGHKSVSWYQQVLGQGPQFIFQYYEKEERGRGNFPDRFSARQFPNYSSELNVNALLLGDSALYLCASSFSASREETQYFGPGTRLLVL.

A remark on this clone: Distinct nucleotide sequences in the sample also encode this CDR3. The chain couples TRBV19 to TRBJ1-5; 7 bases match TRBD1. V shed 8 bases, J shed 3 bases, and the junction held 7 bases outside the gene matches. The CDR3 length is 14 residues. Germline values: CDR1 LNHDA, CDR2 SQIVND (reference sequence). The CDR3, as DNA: TGTGCCAGTTCAATACAGGGGAACAATCAGCCCCAGCATTTT. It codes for CASSIQGNNQPQHF.

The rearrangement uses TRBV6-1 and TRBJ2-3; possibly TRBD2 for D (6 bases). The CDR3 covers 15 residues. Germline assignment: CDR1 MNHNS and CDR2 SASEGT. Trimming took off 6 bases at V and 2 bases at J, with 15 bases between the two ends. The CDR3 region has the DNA TGTGCCAGCAGGTCCCTGGGCGGGAACACAGATACGCAGTATTTT. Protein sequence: CASRSLGGNTDTQYF.

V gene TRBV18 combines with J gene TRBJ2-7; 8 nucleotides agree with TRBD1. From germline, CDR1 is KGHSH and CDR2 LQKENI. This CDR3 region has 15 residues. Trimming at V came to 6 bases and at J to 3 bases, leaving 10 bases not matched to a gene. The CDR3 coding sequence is TGTGCCAGCTCCCAACTGGGGACAGGAGACTACGAGCAGTACTTC. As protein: CASSQLGTGDYEQYF.